This T cell receptor beta chain was retrieved from a study of response to subunit inactivated influenza vaccine. The CDR3 is made up of 15 amino acids. V gave up 8 bases and J gave up 5 bases, with 22 bases separating them. Of note for this clonotype: What it binds is not known.

TCRdb re-analysed the RT-PCR reads in MiXCR, keeping a single row per CDR3 protein. The table includes around 490,000 distinct CDR3 sequences, approximately 7.1% detected once. Study findings and constraints: That few new T cells are recruited by each seasonal influenza vaccination was the authors' suggestion.

The rearrangement links TRBV12-3 or TRBV12-4 to TRBJ2-7; D is perhaps TRBD1 (6 bases). This clonotype originated in a man in his fifties or sixties who received an inactivated influenza vaccine. The input for sequencing was PBMCs from blood, taken less than 30 months after vaccination. The CDR3 sequence: CASRSPGQGRHEQYF. As DNA, the CDR3 is TGTGCCAGCCGTTCCCCGGGACAAGGAAGGCACGAGCAGTACTTC.